These 10 T cell receptor beta chains originate from one sample sequenced in a study of early T cells in non-severe SARS-CoV-2 infection. Via MiXCR, TCRdb re-called the 5' RACE reads, giving one row per CDR3 protein. The sample has about 42,000 distinct CDR3 sequences; roughly 7.1% are singletons. What was sequenced was whole blood. Receptor source: an adult who was a healthcare worker with PCR-confirmed SARS-CoV-2 infection or an uninfected control (not recorded which).

This clonotype was counted at least ten times. This chain links TRBV27 with TRBJ1-1; D is possibly TRBD1 (6 bases). Between the trimmed V and J ends, which lost 7 bases and 2 bases, there was a span of 17 bases. The germline CDR1 and CDR2 sequences are MNHEY and SMNVEV (reference sequence). This CDR3 is built from 15 residues. In DNA, the CDR3 is TGTGCCAGCACCCGGACAGTTGACCTTAACACTGAAGCTTTCTTT. Protein product: CASTRTVDLNTEAFF.

This clonotype occurred many times. The CDR3 here is CASSLEVGSFSGANVLTF. CDR3 nucleotide sequence: TGTGCCAGCAGCTTAGAAGTGGGCAGTTTCTCTGGGGCCAACGTCCTGACTTTC. V usage is TRBV7-6 and J usage is TRBJ2-6; D is uncertain. This CDR3 comprises 18 residues. The germline V and J ends were trimmed by 1 base and 0 bases, with 13 bases remaining between them. Germline values: CDR1 SGHVS, CDR2 FNYEAQ.

The chain recombines TRBV18 with TRBJ1-6; the D is unclear. Germline V gene sequence: CDR1 KGHSH, CDR2 LQKENI. The CDR3 extends over 17 amino acids. V lost 3 bases and J lost 8, with 20 bases in between. In DNA form, the CDR3 reads TGTGCCAGCTCACCTACGACAAATCCGGTGGGTGATTCACCCCTCCACTTT. Amino acid sequence: CASSPTTNPVGDSPLHF.

The rearrangement joins TRBV12-3 or TRBV12-4 to TRBJ2-7; the D is unclear. The CDR3 extends over 14 amino acids. The V end was cut by 7 bases, the J end by 6 bases, with 19 bases between. This CDR3 reads CASTDSQTGREQYF. The CDR3 DNA follows: TGTGCCAGCACCGACTCGCAGACCGGCCGCGAGCAGTACTTC.

This clonotype was counted only a few times. The chain couples TRBV27 to TRBJ2-1; TRBD2 matches at 9 bases. This CDR3 comprises 17 residues. Germline CDR1 is MNHEY and CDR2 is SMNVEV (reference sequence). V dropped 8 bases and J dropped 0; count of bases not matched to a gene: 11. CDR3 in amino acids: CASRSGGPLSSYNEQFF. CDR3 coding DNA: TGTGCCAGCCGAAGCGGGGGGCCCCTAAGCTCCTACAATGAGCAGTTCTTC.

The CDR3 is CASSGVSTEAFF. The CDR3 DNA sequence: TGTGCCAGCAGTGGGGTTAGCACTGAAGCTTTCTTT. The chain couples TRBV6-5 to TRBJ1-1; D gene unclear. This CDR3 region has 12 residues. Germline lookup yields CDR1 MNHEY and CDR2 SVGAGI. Trimming left V 5 bases short and J 4 bases short, with 8 bases between.

To note about this clonotype: A single base separates this from a much larger clone, so it may be a read error. The chain joins TRBV11-2 to TRBJ1-1; no clear D. V was clipped by 2 bases and J by 1 base, with 5 bases between them. Germline CDR1 is SGHAT and CDR2 is FQNNGV. The CDR3 runs to 13 residues. The chain's CDR3 is CASSLRANTEAFF. DNA for the CDR3: TGTGCCAGCAGCTTAAGGGCGAACACTGAAGCTTTCTTT.

CDR3 coding DNA: TGCAGCGTTGGCCGGCAGGCGGCGAACACTGAAGCTTTCTTT. Protein sequence: CSVGRQAANTEAFF. J is TRBJ1-1 and V is TRBV29-1; D is undetermined. The CDR3 is made up of 14 amino acids. The germline gives CDR1 SQVTM, CDR2 ANQGSEA. The V end lost 4 bases, the J end lost 1 base, and 13 bases lay between the germline ends.

Ten or more counts support this clonotype. The chain recombines TRBV10-2 with TRBJ2-7; tentatively, D is TRBD1 or TRBD2 (5 bases each). The CDR3 has 15 amino acids. V gave up 6 bases and J gave up 0 bases, with 15 bases separating them. Germline assignment: CDR1 WSHSY and CDR2 SAAADI. The CDR3 DNA is TGCGCCAGCAGGGGGTGGGGGATTAGCTCCTACGAGCAGTACTTC. This translates into CASRGWGISSYEQYF.

This clonotype appeared many times. The chain recombines TRBV27 with TRBJ2-6; possible D gene TRBD2, 6 bases. V lost 3 bases and J 2 bases, leaving 8 bases between the germline ends. Germline lookup yields CDR1 MNHEY and CDR2 SMNVEV (reference sequence). This CDR3 is built from 15 residues. The CDR3 here is CASSLEGAGANVLTF. The CDR3 nucleotides read TGTGCCAGCAGTTTGGAGGGCGCTGGGGCCAACGTCCTGACTTTC. Combining the CDR3 with reference TRBV27 and TRBJ2-6 gives the whole variable domain EAQVTQNPRYLITVTGKKLTVTCSQNMNHEYMSWYRQDPGLGLRQIYYSMNVEVTDKGDVPEGYKVSRKEKRNFPLILESPSPNQTSLYFCASSLEGAGANVLTFGAGSRLTVL.